This entry lists 13 T cell receptor beta chains sequenced from one sample in a study of cytomegalovirus exposure and HLA in healthy donors (dated by TCRdb to the late 2010s). The library was built by means of the immunoSEQ multiplex PCR assay. A mixture of 60 forward primers for TCR Vbeta segments and 13 reverse primers for TCR Jbeta segments was used in the multiplex PCR. This immuneACCESS table, as held by TCRdb, lists in-frame sequences with V and J called but not all clones. Of the missing ones, under half trace to an unresolved V gene in checked studies; the others have no known cause. This specimen's table enumerates 45,000 to 55,000 clones. More than 9.5% of the sample is in the top ten clones. Sequencing used PBMCs. The receptors were gathered from a woman aged 45-65 years in good health and CMV-seropositive.

The chain combines TRBV9 with TRBJ2-6; D is possibly TRBD2 (7 bases). V dropped 3 bases and J dropped 0 bases, with 16 bases sitting between them. The CDR3 length is 18 residues. In germline, CDR1 is SGDLS, CDR2 YYNGEE. The DNA of the CDR3 is TGTGCCAGCAGCGAGGGGGGGCAGGTCATCTCTGGGGCCAACGTCCTGACTTTC. Amino acids: CASSEGGQVISGANVLTF.

V usage is TRBV5-1 and J usage is TRBJ2-7, with TRBD1 matching 7 bases. V dropped 1 base and J dropped 0; count of bases not matched to a gene: 4. The CDR3 sequence is 15 residues long. Germline V gives CDR1 SGHRS, CDR2 YFSETQ. CDR3 DNA sequence: TGCGCCAGCAGCTTGTCCGGGACAGCCTCCTACGAGCAGTACTTC. It codes for CASSLSGTASYEQYF.

The chain joins TRBV19 to TRBJ2-3, with D unclear. CDR3 size: 15 residues. The germline gives CDR1 LNHDA, CDR2 SQIVND (reference sequence). Trimming stripped 0 bases from V and 2 bases from J, with 9 bases between. CDR3 DNA: TGTGCCAGTAGTATAGATGTCAGGTCCACAGATACGCAGTATTTT. Protein: CASSIDVRSTDTQYF.

This chain joins TRBV7-2 and TRBJ1-2; 11 positions match TRBD1. The CDR3 is 16 amino acids. Germline-derived CDR1 and CDR2 are SGHTA and FQGNSA. With 5 bases clipped from V and 5 bases from J, the junction kept 10 bases outside the gene matches. The CDR3 here is CASSQGQGARGYGYTF. In DNA, the CDR3 is TGTGCCAGCAGCCAAGGACAGGGGGCGAGGGGGTATGGCTACACCTTC.

This rearrangement joins TRBV28 to TRBJ1-5, with D possibly matching TRBD1 (6 bases). Deletions cut 10 bases from V and 2 bases from J, with 15 bases between. The CDR3 is 14 residues long. Germline V gives CDR1 MDHEN, CDR2 SYDVKM. In nucleotides, the CDR3 is TGTGCCACCTACCTTCGACAGGGCAATCAGCCCCAGCATTTT. Its protein product is CATYLRQGNQPQHF.

The gene calls are TRBV30 and TRBJ2-7, with TRBD1 identical over 9 bases. After removal of 4 bases from V and 5 bases from J, the junction contained 21 bases not matched to a gene. The CDR3 is 18 amino acids. Looked up from germline, CDR1 is GTSNPN and CDR2 is SVGIG (reference sequence). DNA of the CDR3: TGTGCCTGGAATAGAATATATATTTCCGGGACAGGGAAACACGAGCAGTACTTC. Translating gives CAWNRIYISGTGKHEQYF.

The chain recombines TRBV27 with TRBJ1-5, with 9 bases aligning to TRBD1. This CDR3 is 16 amino acids long. V gave up 5 bases and J gave up 3 bases; unmatched junction bases: 8. Germline lookup yields CDR1 MNHEY and CDR2 SMNVEV (reference sequence). The CDR3 protein is CASSTGTGSYNQPQHF. CDR3 DNA sequence: TGTGCCAGCAGTACAGGGACAGGGTCCTACAATCAGCCCCAGCATTTT.

The chain recombines TRBV7-9 with TRBJ1-2; possibly TRBD1 for D (5 bases). Germline assignment: CDR1 SEHNR and CDR2 FQNEAQ (reference sequence). V was clipped by 3 bases and J by 6 bases, with 14 bases between them. The CDR3 loop spans 14 amino acids. This chain's CDR3 is CASSLGGGENGYTF. CDR3 coding DNA: TGTGCCAGCAGCTTGGGGGGAGGAGAAAATGGCTACACCTTC.

Remarks on this clone: Other DNA sequences within the sample encode an identical CDR3. The chain combines TRBV4-1 with TRBJ1-5; no firm D call. Trimming removed 1 base from V and 4 bases from J, with 11 bases in between. The length of the CDR3 is 15 residues. In germline, CDR1 is MGHRA, CDR2 YSYEKL. For the CDR3, the DNA is TGCGCCAGCAGCCAAGGATGGGGAGAAAATCAGCCCCAGCATTTT. Translated, it gives CASSQGWGENQPQHF.

The V gene is TRBV7-2, the J gene TRBJ2-7, with 7 bases aligning to TRBD1. Germline V gene data show CDR1 as SGHTA and CDR2 as FQGNSA. This CDR3 contains 15 residues. With 5 bases clipped from V and 1 base from J, the junction kept 8 bases outside the gene matches. The CDR3 loop is CASSPQGVVSYEQYF. The CDR3 nucleotides are TGTGCCAGCAGCCCCCAGGGGGTAGTTTCCTACGAGCAGTACTTC.

The chain links TRBV19 to TRBJ1-5; 8 bases agree with TRBD1. Unmatched junction bases numbered 5, after V lost 4 bases and J lost 3 bases. Germline V CDR1 and CDR2: LNHDA, SQIVND (reference sequence). This CDR3 is 15 amino acids long. The CDR3 sequence: CASSRGTGFNQPQHF. The CDR3 bases are TGTGCCAGTAGTAGGGGGACAGGTTTCAATCAGCCCCAGCATTTT. The variable domain in full, completed from reference TRBV19 and TRBJ1-5, reads DGGITQSPKYLFRKEGQNVTLSCEQNLNHDAMYWYRQDPGQGLRLIYYSQIVNDFQKGDIAEGYSVSREKKESFPLTVTSAQKNPTAFYLCASSRGTGFNQPQHFGDGTRLSIL.

The J gene is TRBJ2-7, the V gene TRBV28; no reliable D call. Germline CDR1 reads MDHEN; CDR2 reads SYDVKM. There are 11 residues in the CDR3. V dropped 6 bases and J dropped 5 bases, with 8 bases sitting between them. The CDR3 DNA follows: TGTGCCAGCAGCCCAGATGACGAGCAGTACTTC. The encoded protein is CASSPDDEQYF.

This chain connects TRBV4-1 to TRBJ1-4; maybe TRBD1 (5 bases). CDR3 length: 17 amino acids. Trimming took off 3 bases at V and 0 bases at J, with 14 bases between the two ends. Germline loops: CDR1 MGHRA, CDR2 YSYEKL. CDR3 DNA sequence: TGCGCCAGCAGCCAGGGGCAAGTCGTTGCAACTAATGAAAAACTGTTTTTT. It yields the protein CASSQGQVVATNEKLFF.